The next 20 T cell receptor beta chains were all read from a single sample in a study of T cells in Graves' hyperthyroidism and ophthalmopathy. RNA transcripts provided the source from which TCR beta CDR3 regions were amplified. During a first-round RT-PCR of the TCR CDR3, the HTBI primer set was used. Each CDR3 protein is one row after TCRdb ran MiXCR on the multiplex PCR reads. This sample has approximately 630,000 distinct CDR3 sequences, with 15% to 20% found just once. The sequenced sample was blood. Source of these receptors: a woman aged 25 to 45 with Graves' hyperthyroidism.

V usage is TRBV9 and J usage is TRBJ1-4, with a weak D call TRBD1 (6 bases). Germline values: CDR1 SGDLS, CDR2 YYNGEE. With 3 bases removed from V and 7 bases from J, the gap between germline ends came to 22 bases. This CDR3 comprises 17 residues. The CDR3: CASSAGAGGTLGEKLFF. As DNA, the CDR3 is TGTGCCAGCAGCGCAGGGGCGGGGGGGACCCTGGGTGAAAAACTGTTTTTT.

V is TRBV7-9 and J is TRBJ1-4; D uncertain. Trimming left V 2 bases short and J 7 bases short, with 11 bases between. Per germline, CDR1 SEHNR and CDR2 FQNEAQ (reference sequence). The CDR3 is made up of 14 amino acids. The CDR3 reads CASSLWGASEKLFF. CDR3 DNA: TGTGCCAGCAGCTTATGGGGAGCTAGTGAAAAACTGTTTTTT. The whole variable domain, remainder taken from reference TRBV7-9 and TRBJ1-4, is DTGVSQNPRHKITKRGQNVTFRCDPISEHNRLYWYRQTLGQGPEFLTYFQNEAQLEKSRLLSDRFSAERPKGSFSTLEIQRTEQGDSAMYLCASSLWGASEKLFFGSGTQLSVL.

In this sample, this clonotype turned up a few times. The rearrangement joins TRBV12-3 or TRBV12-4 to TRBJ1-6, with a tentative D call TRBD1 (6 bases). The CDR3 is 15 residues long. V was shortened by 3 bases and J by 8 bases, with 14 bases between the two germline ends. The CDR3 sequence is CASSFTGRGDSPLHF. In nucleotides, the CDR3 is TGTGCCAGCAGTTTCACAGGGAGGGGGGATTCACCCCTCCACTTT.

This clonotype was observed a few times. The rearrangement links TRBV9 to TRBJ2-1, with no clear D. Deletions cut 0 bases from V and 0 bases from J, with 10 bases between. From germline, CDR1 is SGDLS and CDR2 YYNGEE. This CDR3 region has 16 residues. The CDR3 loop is CASSVDLRSSYNEQFF. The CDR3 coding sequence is TGTGCCAGCAGCGTAGATCTGAGGAGCTCCTACAATGAGCAGTTCTTC.

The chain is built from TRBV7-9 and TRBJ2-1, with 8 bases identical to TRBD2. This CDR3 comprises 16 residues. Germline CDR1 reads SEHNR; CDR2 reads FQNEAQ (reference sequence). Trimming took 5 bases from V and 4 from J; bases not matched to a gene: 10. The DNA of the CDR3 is TGTGCCAGCAGCCCTCAAGCGGGAGCCGGATACAATGAGCAGTTCTTC. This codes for CASSPQAGAGYNEQFF.

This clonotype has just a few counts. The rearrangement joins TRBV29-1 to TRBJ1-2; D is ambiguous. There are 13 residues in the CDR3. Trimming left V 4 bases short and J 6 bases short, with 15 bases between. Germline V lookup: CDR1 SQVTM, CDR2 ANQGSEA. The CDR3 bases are TGCAGCGTTGTACCCCCCACCATTAATGGCTACACCTTC. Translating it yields CSVVPPTINGYTF. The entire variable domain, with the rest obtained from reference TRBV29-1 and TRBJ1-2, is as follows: SAVISQKPSRDICQRGTSLTIQCQVDSQVTMMFWYRQQPGQSLTLIATANQGSEATYESGFVIDKFPISRPNLTFSTLTVSNMSPEDSSIYLCSVVPPTINGYTFGSGTRLTVV.

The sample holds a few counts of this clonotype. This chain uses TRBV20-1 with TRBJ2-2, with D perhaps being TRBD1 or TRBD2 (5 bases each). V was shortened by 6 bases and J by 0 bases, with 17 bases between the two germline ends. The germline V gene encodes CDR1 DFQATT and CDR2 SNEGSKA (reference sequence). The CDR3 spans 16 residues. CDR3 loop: CSAQRDVYANTGELFF. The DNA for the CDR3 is TGCAGTGCCCAAAGGGACGTTTACGCGAACACCGGGGAGCTGTTTTTT.

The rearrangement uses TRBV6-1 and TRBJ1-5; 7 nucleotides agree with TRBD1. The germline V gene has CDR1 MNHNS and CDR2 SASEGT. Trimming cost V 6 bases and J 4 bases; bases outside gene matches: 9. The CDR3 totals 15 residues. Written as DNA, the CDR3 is TGTGCCAGCAGGATCGACAGGGCAACTAATCAGCCCCAGCATTTT. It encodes CASRIDRATNQPQHF.

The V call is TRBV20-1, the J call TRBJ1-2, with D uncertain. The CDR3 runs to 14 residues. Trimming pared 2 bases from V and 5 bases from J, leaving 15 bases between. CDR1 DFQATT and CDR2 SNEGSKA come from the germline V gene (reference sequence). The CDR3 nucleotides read TGCAGTGCTAGAAAGCATGCGGCGGCTTATGGCTACACCTTC. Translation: CSARKHAAAYGYTF.

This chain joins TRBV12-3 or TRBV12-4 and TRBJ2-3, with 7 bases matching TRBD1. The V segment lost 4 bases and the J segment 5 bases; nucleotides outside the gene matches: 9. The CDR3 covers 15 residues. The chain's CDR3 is CASSSRQGLKDTQYF. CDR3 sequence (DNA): TGTGCCAGCAGTTCTCGACAGGGCTTGAAAGATACGCAGTATTTT.

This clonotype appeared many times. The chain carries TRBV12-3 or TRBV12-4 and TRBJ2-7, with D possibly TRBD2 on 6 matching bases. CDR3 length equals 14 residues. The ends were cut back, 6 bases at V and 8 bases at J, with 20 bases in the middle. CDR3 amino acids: CASSPTSPQAKQYF. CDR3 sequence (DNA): TGTGCCAGCAGCCCTACTAGCCCGCAGGCGAAGCAGTACTTC.

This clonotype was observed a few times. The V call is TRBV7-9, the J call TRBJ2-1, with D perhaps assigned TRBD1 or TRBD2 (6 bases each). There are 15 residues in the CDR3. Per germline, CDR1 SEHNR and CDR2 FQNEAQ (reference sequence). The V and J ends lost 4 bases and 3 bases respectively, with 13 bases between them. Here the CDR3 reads CASSSPGASYNEQFF. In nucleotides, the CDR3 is TGTGCCAGCAGCTCCCCGGGGGCCAGCTACAATGAGCAGTTCTTC.

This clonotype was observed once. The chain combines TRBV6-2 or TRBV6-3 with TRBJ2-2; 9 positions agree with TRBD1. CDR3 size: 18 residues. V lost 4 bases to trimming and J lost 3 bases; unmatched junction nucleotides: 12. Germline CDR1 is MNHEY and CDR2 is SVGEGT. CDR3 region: CASSSQRQGGSHTGELFF. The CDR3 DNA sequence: TGTGCCAGCAGTTCCCAACGACAGGGGGGCAGTCACACCGGGGAGCTGTTTTTT.

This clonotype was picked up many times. CDR3 loop: CASRGHGYNEQFF. The DNA of the CDR3 is TGTGCCAGCAGGGGCCATGGGTACAATGAGCAGTTCTTC. The V call is TRBV3-1, the J call TRBJ2-1; D remains ambiguous. The CDR3 contains 13 residues. The germline V gene has CDR1 LGHDT and CDR2 YNNKEL (reference sequence). The germline V and J ends were trimmed by 6 bases and 4 bases, with 10 bases remaining between them.

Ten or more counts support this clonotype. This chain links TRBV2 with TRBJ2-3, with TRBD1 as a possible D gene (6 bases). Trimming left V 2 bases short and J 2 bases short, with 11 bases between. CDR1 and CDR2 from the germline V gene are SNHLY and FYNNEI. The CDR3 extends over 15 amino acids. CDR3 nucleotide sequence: TGTGCCAGCAGTGAAATTGGGGACACCACAGATACGCAGTATTTT. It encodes CASSEIGDTTDTQYF.

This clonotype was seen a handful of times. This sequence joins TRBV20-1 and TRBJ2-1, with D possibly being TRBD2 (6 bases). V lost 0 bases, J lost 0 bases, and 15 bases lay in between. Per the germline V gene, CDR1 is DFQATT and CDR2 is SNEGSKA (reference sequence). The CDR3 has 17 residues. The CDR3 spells CSARDNRGLSSYNEQFF. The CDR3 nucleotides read TGCAGTGCTAGAGATAACCGGGGGTTGAGCTCCTACAATGAGCAGTTCTTC.

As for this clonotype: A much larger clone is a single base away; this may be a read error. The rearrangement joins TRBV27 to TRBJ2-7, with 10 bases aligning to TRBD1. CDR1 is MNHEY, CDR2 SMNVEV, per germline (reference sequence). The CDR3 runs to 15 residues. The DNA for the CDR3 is TGTGCCAGCAGTTCCCTTGGGACAGGGGTCTACGAGCAGCACTTC. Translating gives CASSSLGTGVYEQHF.

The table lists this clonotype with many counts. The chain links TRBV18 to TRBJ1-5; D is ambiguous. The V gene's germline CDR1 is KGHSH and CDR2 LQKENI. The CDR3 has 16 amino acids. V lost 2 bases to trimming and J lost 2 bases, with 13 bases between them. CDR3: CASSPYGSGGNQPQHF. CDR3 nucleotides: TGTGCCAGCTCACCATATGGGTCCGGGGGCAATCAGCCCCAGCATTTT.

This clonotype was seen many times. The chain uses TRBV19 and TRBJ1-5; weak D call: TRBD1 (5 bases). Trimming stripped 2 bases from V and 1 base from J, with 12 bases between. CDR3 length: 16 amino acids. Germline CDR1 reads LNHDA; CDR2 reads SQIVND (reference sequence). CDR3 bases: TGTGCCAGTAGTATACTCACAGGTGGAAGCAATCAGCCCCAGCATTTT. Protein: CASSILTGGSNQPQHF.

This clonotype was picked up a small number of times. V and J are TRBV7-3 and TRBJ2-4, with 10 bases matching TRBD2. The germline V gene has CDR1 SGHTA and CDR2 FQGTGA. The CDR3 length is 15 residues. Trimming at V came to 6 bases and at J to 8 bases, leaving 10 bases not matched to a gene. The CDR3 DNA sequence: TGTGCCAGCAGTCAAACTAGCGGGGCTGGGGACATTCAGTACTTC. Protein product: CASSQTSGAGDIQYF.